A single T cell receptor (beta chain) is shown here with its context. What it binds is unknown. The sample belongs to a study of shared clonotypes between healthy human individuals. At the level of the study: The study used three CD4 naive, three CD4 memory, two CD8 naive and one CD8 memory plate per donor. Overall study findings and caveats: All-four-donor shared clonotypes had higher generation probabilities than non-shared clonotypes did. When naive CD4 clonotypes were compared across a few donors, around 5% were shared.

Naivety among CD8 cells was defined by CD45RO negativity and positive CCR7 selection, thereby excluding terminally differentiated effector memory CD45RA+ cells. As originally analysed: For the immunoSEQ data, sequences were junction-only without quality scores, so filtering differed. Profiling relied on immunoSEQ multiplex PCR, and the TCRdb table lists in-frame clones only, not all of them. That table gives V, J and clone size, and the DNA gave D and trimming. The table records a few hundred thousand clones, around 95% of them present only once. From germline, CDR1 is SGHRS and CDR2 YFSETQ. This CDR3 spans 13 amino acids. V lost 4 bases, J lost 2 bases, and 9 bases lay in between.

This chain uses TRBV5-1 with TRBJ1-1; unclear D gene. Sequencing input: naive CD8+ T cells sorted from blood. This TCR derives from a woman between 25 and 40 years old in good health. CDR3 DNA: TGCGCCAGCAGCGAGTTATCAAACACTGAAGCTTTCTTT. It encodes CASSELSNTEAFF.